This T cell receptor (beta chain) stems from a study of shared clonotypes between healthy human individuals. Concerning this clone: Its antigen is as yet unknown.

Study-level results: It was the non-shared clonotypes that had lower generation probabilities than clonotypes shared by all four donors.

Several immunoSEQ plates received, in even portions, the genomic DNA of each subset. Method: immunoSEQ multiplex PCR; TCRdb's copy keeps in-frame clones and lacks some. The sample lists a few million clones, 85% to 95% occurring once. Sequencing was carried out using naive CD4+ T cells from PBMCs. The subset: CD45RA+ positively selected. The TCR originated in a man younger than 35 in good health. Some clones in this sample may be carry-over from other donors' samples.

CDR3 in DNA: TGTGCCAGCCGACGGGTGGCGGGGCTAGGGCTGGAGCAGTACTTC. It codes for CASRRVAGLGLEQYF. The rearrangement joins TRBV6-5 to TRBJ2-7; D might be TRBD2 (6 bases). The CDR3 spans 15 residues. Germline loops: CDR1 MNHEY, CDR2 SVGAGI. The V gene lost 8 bases and the J gene lost 7 bases, with 24 bases spanning the gap.